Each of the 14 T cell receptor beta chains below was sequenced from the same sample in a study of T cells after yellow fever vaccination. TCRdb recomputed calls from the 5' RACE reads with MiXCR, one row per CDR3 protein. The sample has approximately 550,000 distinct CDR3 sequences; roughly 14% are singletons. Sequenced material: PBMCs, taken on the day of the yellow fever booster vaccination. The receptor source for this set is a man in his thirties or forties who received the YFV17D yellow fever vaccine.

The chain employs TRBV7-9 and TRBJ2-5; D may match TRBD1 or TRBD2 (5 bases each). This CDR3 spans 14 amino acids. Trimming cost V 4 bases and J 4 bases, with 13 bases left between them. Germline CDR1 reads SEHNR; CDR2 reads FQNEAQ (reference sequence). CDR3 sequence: CASSSTDGGETQYF. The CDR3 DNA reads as TGTGCCAGCAGCTCGACGGATGGGGGAGAGACCCAGTACTTC.

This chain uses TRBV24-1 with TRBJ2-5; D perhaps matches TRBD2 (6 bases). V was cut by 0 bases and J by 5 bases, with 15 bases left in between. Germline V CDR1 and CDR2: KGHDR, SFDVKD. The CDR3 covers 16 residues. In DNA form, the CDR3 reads TGTGCCACCAGTGATTTGCATGGGGGACTGAAGGAGACCCAGTACTTC. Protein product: CATSDLHGGLKETQYF.

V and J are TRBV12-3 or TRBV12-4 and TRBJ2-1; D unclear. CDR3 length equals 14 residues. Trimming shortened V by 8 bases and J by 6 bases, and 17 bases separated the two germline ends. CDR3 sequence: CASGPLASGNEQFF. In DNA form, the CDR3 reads TGTGCCAGCGGACCGCTGGCCTCAGGCAATGAGCAGTTCTTC.

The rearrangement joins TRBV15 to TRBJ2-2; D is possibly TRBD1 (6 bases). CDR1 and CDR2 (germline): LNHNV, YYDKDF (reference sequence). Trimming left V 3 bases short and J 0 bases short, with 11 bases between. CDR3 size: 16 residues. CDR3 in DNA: TGTGCCACCAGCAGGGAAGACAGGCCGAACACCGGGGAGCTGTTTTTT. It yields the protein CATSREDRPNTGELFF.

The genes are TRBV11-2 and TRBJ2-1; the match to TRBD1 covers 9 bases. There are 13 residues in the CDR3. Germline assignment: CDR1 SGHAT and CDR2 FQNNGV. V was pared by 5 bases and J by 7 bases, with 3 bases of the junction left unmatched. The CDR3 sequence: CASSRTGANEQFF. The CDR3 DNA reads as TGTGCCAGCAGCCGGACAGGGGCTAATGAGCAGTTCTTC.

The CDR3 sequence: CASTGTSGYNEQFF. The CDR3 DNA reads as TGTGCCAGTACCGGGACTAGCGGTTACAATGAGCAGTTCTTC. The chain carries TRBV27 and TRBJ2-1; 11 bases match TRBD2. Per germline, CDR1 MNHEY and CDR2 SMNVEV (reference sequence). The CDR3 has 14 residues. The V gene end was trimmed by 9 bases and the J gene end by 4 bases; junction bases not matched to a gene: 5.

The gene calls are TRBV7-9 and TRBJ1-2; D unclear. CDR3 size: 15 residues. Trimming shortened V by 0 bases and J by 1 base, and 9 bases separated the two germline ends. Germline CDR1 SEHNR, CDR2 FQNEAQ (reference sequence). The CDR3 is CASSLARGGNYGYTF. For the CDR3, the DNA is TGTGCCAGCAGCTTAGCCAGAGGCGGTAACTATGGCTACACCTTC.

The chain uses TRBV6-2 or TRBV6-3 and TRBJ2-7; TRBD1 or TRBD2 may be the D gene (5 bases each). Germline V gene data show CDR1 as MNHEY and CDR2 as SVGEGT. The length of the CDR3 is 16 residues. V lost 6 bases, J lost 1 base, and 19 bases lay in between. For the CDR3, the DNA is TGTGCCAGCAGCTACGTAGGGACGACTATTTCCTACGAGCAGTACTTC. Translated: CASSYVGTTISYEQYF.

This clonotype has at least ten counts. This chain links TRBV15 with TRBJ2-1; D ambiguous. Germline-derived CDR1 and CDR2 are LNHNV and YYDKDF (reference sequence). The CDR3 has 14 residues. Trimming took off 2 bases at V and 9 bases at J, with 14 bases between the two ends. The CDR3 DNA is TGTGCCACCAGCAGATCCCTACTAAGGGTTGAGCAGTTCTTC. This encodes CATSRSLLRVEQFF. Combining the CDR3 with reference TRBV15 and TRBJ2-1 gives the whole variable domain DAMVIQNPRYQVTQFGKPVTLSCSQTLNHNVMYWYQQKSSQAPKLLFHYYDKDFNNEADTPDNFQSRRPNTSFCFLDIRSPGLGDTAMYLCATSRSLLRVEQFFGPGTRLTVL.

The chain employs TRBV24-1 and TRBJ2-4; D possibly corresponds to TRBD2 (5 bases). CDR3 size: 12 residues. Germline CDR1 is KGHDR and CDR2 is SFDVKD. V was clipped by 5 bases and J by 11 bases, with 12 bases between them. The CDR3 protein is CATSAGSGVQYF. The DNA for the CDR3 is TGTGCCACCAGTGCTGGGTCCGGGGTTCAGTACTTC.

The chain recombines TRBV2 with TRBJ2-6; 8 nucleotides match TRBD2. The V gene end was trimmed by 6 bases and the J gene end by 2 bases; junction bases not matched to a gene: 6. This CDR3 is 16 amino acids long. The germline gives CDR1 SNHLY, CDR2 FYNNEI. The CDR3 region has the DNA TGTGCCAGCAGCCGGGAGGGGATGGCTGGGGCCAACGTCCTGACTTTC. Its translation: CASSREGMAGANVLTF.

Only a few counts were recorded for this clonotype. In nucleotides, the CDR3 is TGTGCCAGCAGTGTGGTAGGCCGGAGCTCCTACGAGCAGTACTTC. Its protein is CASSVVGRSSYEQYF. This chain connects TRBV2 to TRBJ2-7; D is unresolved. Per germline, CDR1 SNHLY and CDR2 FYNNEI. Deletions cut 4 bases from V and 0 bases from J, with 13 bases between. The CDR3 length is 15 residues.

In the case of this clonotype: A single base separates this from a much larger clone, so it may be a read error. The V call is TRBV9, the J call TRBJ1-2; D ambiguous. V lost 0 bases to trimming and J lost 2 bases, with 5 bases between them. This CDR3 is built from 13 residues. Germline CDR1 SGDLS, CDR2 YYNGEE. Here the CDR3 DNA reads TGTGCCAGCAGCGTAGACATAAACTATGGCTACACCTTC. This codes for CASSVDINYGYTF.

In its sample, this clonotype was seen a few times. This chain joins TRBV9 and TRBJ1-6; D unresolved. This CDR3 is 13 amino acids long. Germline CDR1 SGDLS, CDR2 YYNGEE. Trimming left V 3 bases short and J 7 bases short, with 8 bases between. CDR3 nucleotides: TGTGCCAGCAGCGCGACTTTGAATTCACCCCTCCACTTT. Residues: CASSATLNSPLHF.